These T cell receptor beta chains were read from a single sample in a study of tumor-infiltrating lymphocytes in primary liver carcinoma. A single record per CDR3 protein comes from TCRdb applying MiXCR to the multiplex PCR reads. Here the sample spans approximately 190,000 distinct CDR3 sequences, 85% being singletons. Specimen: tumor tissue from primary liver carcinoma. These receptors came from a man aged 40-49 years with primary liver carcinoma and hepatitis B virus infection. CDR3s include the opening cysteine and the closing phenylalanine or tryptophan. D genes are given only for firm matches. Some rows mark clone size as missing; the rest say once, few, many or name a class of expanded clone.

size	V	J	D	CDR3	DNA
-	TRBV12-3/TRBV12-4	TRBJ2-1	-	CASGQGGRDEQCF	TGTGCCAGCGGCCAGGGGGGGAGGGATGAGCAGTGCTTC
-	TRBV28	TRBJ2-6	TRBD1	CASSFSGQGANVLAF	TGTGCCAGCAGTTTTTCGGGACAGGGGGCCAACGTCCTGGCTTTC
-	TRBV4-1	TRBJ2-7	TRBD1	CANSQEPGTGFGYDQYF	TGCGCCAACAGCCAAGAGCCCGGGACAGGGTTTGGATACGATCAGTACTTC
-	TRBV24-1	TRBJ2-7	-	CATSKVASYEQYF	TGTGCCACCAGCAAGGTGGCCTCCTACGAGCAGTACTTC
-	TRBV4-2	TRBJ2-3	TRBD2	CASSQVDAGGSIDTQYF	TGTGCCAGCAGCCAAGTCGATGCGGGAGGTTCCATAGATACGCAATATTTT
-	TRBV6-2/TRBV6-3	TRBJ1-2	-	CAISGTNYDYTF	TGTGCCATCTCCGGGACAAACTATGACTACACCTTC
-	TRBV29-1	TRBJ2-7	-	CSAITSGTDTPYEPYF	TGTAGCGCCATTACATCTGGGACCGACACTCCCTACGAGCCGTACTTC
-	TRBV11-2	TRBJ2-5	-	CASSFSGGEETQYF	TGTGCCAGCAGCTTCAGCGGAGGAGAAGAGACCCAATACTTC
-	TRBV6-1	TRBJ1-6	-	CTSSLESNSPLHF	TGTACCAGCAGCTTAGAGAGTAATTCACCCCTCCACTTT
-	TRBV14	TRBJ2-5	TRBD2	CASNQPAGEVETQYF	TGTGCCAGCAACCAACCAGCGGGAGAAGTAGAGACCCAGTACTTC
-	TRBV11-2	TRBJ2-1	-	CASSFTWVNEQFF	TGCGCCAGCAGCTTCACATGGGTCAATGAACAGTTCTTC
-	TRBV7-9	TRBJ2-5	-	CASSQEGESQYF	TGTGCCAGTAGCCAGGAAGGGGAGAGCCAGTACTTC
-	TRBV28	TRBJ1-4	TRBD1	CATSLPGQPRLFF	TGCGCCACCAGTCTTCCGGGACAGCCAAGACTGTTTTTT
-	TRBV29-1	TRBJ2-6	-	CSVAGSWANVLTF	TGTAGTGTTGCAGGGTCTTGGGCCAACGTCCTGACTTTC
-	TRBV12-3/TRBV12-4	TRBJ2-5	-	CDSIPRENLLTQYF	TGTGACAGCATCCCCCGGGAGAATCTGTTGACCCAATACTTC
-	TRBV10-3	TRBJ2-4	-	CAIRDAGGLKNIQYF	TGCGCCATCCGGGATGCCGGGGGCCTCAAAAACATTCAATACTTC
-	TRBV29-1	TRBJ2-7	-	CSSMTSGTGTPYEEYF	TGCAGCTCCATGACATCTGGGACCGGCACCCCCTACGAGGAGTACTTC
-	TRBV29-1	TRBJ2-2	TRBD2	CNVGTSSANTGELFF	TGCAACGTTGGGACTAGCTCAGCGAACACCGGGGAGCTGTTTTTT
few	TRBV6-2/TRBV6-3	TRBJ2-3	TRBD2	CVSSAGTRTPQYF	TGTGTTAGTTCCGCTGGGACTAGAACCCCGCAGTATTTT
-	TRBV11-3	TRBJ2-3	TRBD2	CASSLDSGSITDTRHF	TGTGCCAGCAGTTTAGACAGCGGGAGTATAACTGATACGCGGCATTTT
-	TRBV5-1	TRBJ2-3	TRBD2	CTNNILAGTSTDTQYF	TGCACCAACAACATTCTAGCGGGGACTAGCACAGATACGCAGTATTTT
-	TRBV29-1	TRBJ2-2	-	CSVIYIGELFF	TGCAGCGTTATATACATCGGGGAGCTGTTTTTT
-	TRBV4-3	TRBJ2-1	TRBD2	CAISQDLAGASYNEQFF	TGCGCCATCAGCCAGGACCTGGCGGGAGCTTCCTACAATGAGCAGTTCTTC
-	TRBV11-1	TRBJ2-2	-	CASSFWDTGELCF	TGTGCCAGCAGTTTTTGGGATACCGGGGAGCTGTGTTTT
-	TRBV29-1	TRBJ2-7	-	CSVSPGSYEHCF	TGCAGCGTGTCCCCAGGGAGTTACGAGCACTGCTTC
-	TRBV6-6	TRBJ1-4	-	CASSLRGKLFF	TGTGCCAGCAGCTTGAGGGGAAAACTATTTTTT
medium-sized	TRBV29-1	TRBJ1-5	-	CSVAQGGQPQHF	TGCAGCGTTGCTCAGGGAGGGCAGCCCCAGCATTTT
-	TRBV28	TRBJ2-7	-	CVSNGDRAYEQYF	TGTGTCAGCAACGGGGACCGCGCCTACGAGCAGTACTTC
many	TRBV7-9	TRBJ1-2	TRBD1	CASSETRDRVDYGYTF	TGTGCCAGCAGCGAGACCCGGGACAGGGTTGACTATGGCTACACCTTC
-	TRBV14	TRBJ2-1	-	CASSAVAAWVTNEQIF	TGTGCCAGCAGTGCCGTAGCGGCATGGGTAACCAATGAGCAGATCTTC
-	TRBV6-5	TRBJ2-1	-	CASSYKGPTTSIPYEQFF	TGTGCCAGCAGTTACAAGGGCCCTACCACTTCAATACCCTATGAGCAGTTCTTC
-	TRBV11-2	TRBJ1-2	-	CTSSLESVAYSRGYTF	TGTACCAGTAGCTTAGAATCGGTAGCCTATTCTCGAGGCTACACCTTC
-	TRBV12-3/TRBV12-4	TRBJ2-7	-	CACSLWSGESYEQYF	TGTGCCTGCAGTTTATGGTCTGGGGAGTCATACGAGCAGTACTTC
many	TRBV5-1	TRBJ2-7	TRBD2	CASSFSGSPNYEQYF	TGCGCCAGCAGCTTTAGCGGGAGCCCCAACTACGAGCAGTACTTC
-	TRBV6-1	TRBJ2-3	TRBD2	CASNDTSGADAQYF	TGTGCCAGCAATGACACTAGCGGGGCAGATGCGCAGTATTTT
-	TRBV29-1	TRBJ2-2	-	CSVGTIAANTGEQFF	TGCAGCGTTGGGACTATCGCGGCGAACACCGGAGAGCAGTTTTTT
-	TRBV11-2	TRBJ1-4	-	CVSSVDLGGLRLFF	TGTGTCAGCAGTGTAGATCTTGGGGGGCTCAGGCTGTTTTTT
-	TRBV12-3/TRBV12-4	TRBJ1-2	-	CASTLELTNYGYTF	TGTGCCAGCACTTTGGAGTTAACTAACTATGGCTACACCTTC
once	TRBV11-2	TRBJ1-5	-	CASSLGIDQPQHF	TGTGCTAGCAGCTTAGGGATAGATCAGCCCCAGCATTTT
-	TRBV29-1	TRBJ1-4	-	CSVEVSGEKMFF	TGCAGCGTTGAGGTCAGTGGGGAAAAAATGTTTTTT
-	TRBV29-1	TRBJ2-1	-	CNVHDSEQFF	TGCAACGTTCATGACAGCGAACAGTTCTTC
few	TRBV29-1	TRBJ2-1	TRBD2	CSAGGTSGNKFF	TGCAGCGCGGGTGGGACTAGCGGGAACAAGTTCTTC
-	TRBV6-5	TRBJ2-3	TRBD1	CASKKTGVTDTQYF	TGTGCCAGCAAAAAGACAGGGGTCACAGATACGCAGTATTTT
-	TRBV4-3	TRBJ2-3	TRBD2	CASSHDPPSGTSGRADTQYF	TGCGCCAGCAGCCATGATCCTCCCTCCGGGACTAGTGGGAGAGCAGATACGCAGTATTTT
-	TRBV11-2	TRBJ2-1	-	CVSSLDRLKEQFF	TGTGTCAGCAGCTTAGATAGGTTAAAAGAGCAGTTCTTC
-	TRBV30	TRBJ1-1	-	CAWSLYEGSEAFF	TGTGCCTGGAGCCTCTACGAGGGGTCTGAAGCTTTCTTT
-	TRBV5-4	TRBJ2-7	-	CASRLFGDPSYEQCF	TGTGCCAGCAGATTGTTCGGTGACCCCTCCTACGAGCAGTGCTTC